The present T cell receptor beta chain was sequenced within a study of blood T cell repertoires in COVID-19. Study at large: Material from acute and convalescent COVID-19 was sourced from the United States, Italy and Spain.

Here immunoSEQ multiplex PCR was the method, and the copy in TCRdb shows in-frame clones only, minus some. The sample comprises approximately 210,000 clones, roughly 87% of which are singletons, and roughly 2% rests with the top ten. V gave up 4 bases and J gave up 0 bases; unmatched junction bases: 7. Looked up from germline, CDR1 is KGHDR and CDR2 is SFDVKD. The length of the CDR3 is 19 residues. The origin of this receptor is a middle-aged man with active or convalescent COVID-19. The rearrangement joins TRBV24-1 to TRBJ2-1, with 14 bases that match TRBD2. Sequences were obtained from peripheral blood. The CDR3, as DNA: TGTGCCACCAGTGACCCTAGGACTAGCGGGGGGACCTCCTACAATGAGCAGTTCTTC. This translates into CATSDPRTSGGTSYNEQFF.